What follows are 22 T cell receptor beta chains derived from one specimen sequenced in a study of cytomegalovirus exposure and HLA in healthy donors. PCR used 60 Vbeta primers and 13 Jbeta primers. Generated by immunoSEQ multiplex PCR, the TCRdb table keeps only in-frame clones and is missing some. The data contain more than 90,000 clones, 65% to 80% of them singletons. Sequencing used PBMCs. Receptors originate from a woman aged 40-49 years in good health and CMV-seronegative.

This clone has more than one count but fewer than ten. This chain joins TRBV6-6 and TRBJ1-4, with D hard to call. V lost 0 bases, J lost 8 bases, and 4 bases lay in between. The length of the CDR3 is 12 residues. CDR1 and CDR2 (germline): MNHNY, SVGAGI (reference sequence). DNA of the CDR3: TGTGCCAGCAGTTACTCTGAGGAAAAACTGTTTTTT. It codes for CASSYSEEKLFF.

This chain connects TRBV27 to TRBJ2-4, with 7 positions matching TRBD1. The ends lost 3 bases at V and 0 bases at J; junction bases unmatched: 17. Germline V gene data show CDR1 as MNHEY and CDR2 as SMNVEV (reference sequence). This CDR3 is built from 20 residues. As DNA, the CDR3 is TGTGCCAGCAGTTTTCCAGGGACAGACACCCTACTACTAGCCAAAAACATTCAGTACTTC. Translating it yields CASSFPGTDTLLLAKNIQYF.

The chain combines TRBV9 with TRBJ1-2, with D perhaps TRBD1 (5 bases). Trimming shortened V by 3 bases and J by 8 bases, and 14 bases separated the two germline ends. This CDR3 contains 13 residues. In germline, CDR1 is SGDLS, CDR2 YYNGEE. Here the CDR3 DNA reads TGTGCCAGCAGCGACCTGAGGGGAGGGGGCTACACCTTC. Residues: CASSDLRGGGYTF.

In this sample, this clone turned up a few times. This chain links TRBV6-5 with TRBJ1-1; possible D gene TRBD1, 5 bases. This CDR3 has 15 residues. Trimming shortened V by 8 bases and J by 1 base, and 17 bases separated the two germline ends. The germline CDR1 and CDR2 sequences are MNHEY and SVGAGI. CDR3 nucleotides: TGTGCCAGCGGATGGAGGGGCGCGGGGAACACTGAAGCTTTCTTT. It encodes CASGWRGAGNTEAFF.

For the CDR3, the DNA is TGTGCCAGCAGCTTGATCACTGGGACAGGGGGCACCGGGGAGCTGTTTTTT. This gives the protein CASSLITGTGGTGELFF. The chain employs TRBV5-8 and TRBJ2-2, with 11 nucleotides matching TRBD1. CDR3 length: 17 residues. The V segment lost 1 base and the J segment 4 bases; nucleotides outside the gene matches: 6. Per germline, CDR1 SGHTS and CDR2 YDEGEE.

The CDR3 here is CASSQDDGTYEQYF. CDR3 bases: TGTGCCAGCAGCCAAGATGACGGGACCTACGAGCAGTACTTC. The chain carries TRBV4-2 and TRBJ2-7; tentative D call: TRBD2 (5 bases). The CDR3 has 14 residues. Germline lookup yields CDR1 LGHNA and CDR2 YNFKEQ. The V end lost 0 bases, the J end lost 2 bases, and 8 bases lay between the germline ends.

This clone was seen only a few times. V gene TRBV10-3 combines with J gene TRBJ2-5; 10 nucleotides match TRBD1. Germline V lookup: CDR1 ENHRY, CDR2 SYGVKD. There are 14 residues in the CDR3. V lost 6 bases and J lost 5; bases outside the gene matches: 6. DNA for the CDR3: TGTGCCATCAGCGGGACAGGGGTCTCGGAGACCCAGTACTTC. It specifies CAISGTGVSETQYF.

Comment on this clone: The CDR3 does not end in the conserved phenylalanine or tryptophan, so this is likely a read error. The V and J genes are TRBV6-1 and TRBJ2-7; tentative D call: TRBD1 (5 bases). CDR1 is MNHNS, CDR2 SASEGT, per germline. V lost 8 bases and J lost 5, with 16 bases in between. The CDR3 runs to 13 residues. The CDR3 sequence is CASAREGSHEQYL. For the CDR3, the DNA is TGTGCCAGCGCCAGGGAAGGGTCCCACGAGCAGTACCTC.

The chain recombines TRBV7-3 with TRBJ2-7; a weak D match, TRBD1 (5 bases). Germline values: CDR1 SGHTA, CDR2 FQGTGA. The germline V and J ends were trimmed by 2 bases and 0 bases, with 11 bases remaining between them. The CDR3 extends over 15 amino acids. CDR3 nucleotides: TGTGCCAGCAGCTTAGGGGCTGGTCCCTCCTACGAGCAGTACTTC. It encodes CASSLGAGPSYEQYF.

Remarks on this clone: Other nucleotide sequences from this sample produce the same CDR3. This chain connects TRBV5-1 to TRBJ2-3; TRBD1 might be the D (5 bases). The CDR3 is made up of 15 amino acids. CDR1 is SGHRS and CDR2 is YFSETQ in the germline V gene. V lost 4 bases and J lost 2, with 14 bases in between. The CDR3 DNA sequence: TGCGCCAGCAGCCTGGGCTACGGACACACAGATACGCAGTATTTT. This encodes CASSLGYGHTDTQYF. Full variable domain (rest looked up from reference TRBV5-1 and TRBJ2-3): KAGVTQTPRYLIKTRGQQVTLSCSPISGHRSVSWYQQTPGQGLQFLFEYFSETQRNKGNFPGRFSGRQFSNSRSEMNVSTLELGDSALYLCASSLGYGHTDTQYFGPGTRLTVL.

The chain combines TRBV5-1 with TRBJ2-1; 7 nucleotides match TRBD1. This CDR3 spans 14 amino acids. The V and J ends lost 4 bases and 3 bases, in that order; junction bases with no gene match: 4. Germline CDR1 SGHRS, CDR2 YFSETQ. The CDR3 DNA is TGCGCCAGCAGCCTCCGGGACAGCTACAATGAGCAGTTCTTC. Protein: CASSLRDSYNEQFF.

A word on this clone: At one end the junction does not follow the germline gene, possibly because of a read error. V gene TRBV7-9 combines with J gene TRBJ2-5; possible D gene TRBD1, 5 bases. The CDR3 extends over 13 amino acids. Germline CDR1 is SEHNR and CDR2 is FQNEAQ (reference sequence). This chain's CDR3 is CSSSPGWLNPNYF. Written as DNA, the CDR3 is TGTTCCAGCAGCCCAGGGTGGTTGAACCCTAATTACTTC.

The sample holds one count of this clone. The chain recombines TRBV30 with TRBJ2-7, with 8 nucleotides matching TRBD1. J was trimmed by 2 bases and V by 4 bases; bases with no gene match: 4. The germline V gene has CDR1 GTSNPN and CDR2 SVGIG (reference sequence). The CDR3 runs 13 residues. CDR3 in DNA: TGTGCCTGGAAACAGGGGGTCCCCTACGAGCAGTACTTC. Protein: CAWKQGVPYEQYF.

About this clone itself: The germline gene is not matched at one end of the junction; a read error may be the cause. The genes are TRBV7-9 and TRBJ1-3; 9 positions match TRBD1. This CDR3 spans 16 amino acids. Germline-derived CDR1 and CDR2 are SEHNR and FQNEAQ (reference sequence). The CDR3 DNA is TGTTCCAGCAGCTTGGGCCCCACAGGGGGCGGAAACACCATATATTTT. Amino acids: CSSSLGPTGGGNTIYF.

This clone was found once. This chain links TRBV6-4 with TRBJ2-3; perhaps TRBD1 as D (6 bases). The germline V gene encodes CDR1 MRHNA and CDR2 SNTAGT. CDR3 size: 15 residues. V was trimmed by 3 bases and J by 2 bases, leaving 12 bases between them. For the CDR3, the DNA is TGTGCCAGCAGTGAAAGGCAGGGGCTCACAGATACGCAGTATTTT. This codes for CASSERQGLTDTQYF.

This clone showed up just a few times. The genes are TRBV19 and TRBJ2-5, with D possibly TRBD2 on 5 matching bases. CDR1 and CDR2 (germline): LNHDA, SQIVND (reference sequence). The CDR3 length is 11 residues. Trimming left V 8 bases short and J 7 bases short, with 11 bases between. The CDR3 loop reads CASDIRGTQYF. The CDR3, as DNA: TGTGCCAGTGACATACGGGGGACCCAGTACTTC.

This rearrangement joins TRBV5-1 to TRBJ2-2; the match to TRBD1 covers 10 bases. Unmatched junction bases numbered 4, after V lost 6 bases and J lost 5 bases. The CDR3 extends over 14 amino acids. Germline V gives CDR1 SGHRS, CDR2 YFSETQ. The CDR3 is CASTDRGRTGELFF. The CDR3 nucleotides read TGCGCCAGCACAGACAGGGGGCGAACCGGGGAGCTGTTTTTT.

The CDR3 DNA reads TGTGCCAGCAGCTTAGGGGTAGCAGGGCTAGCCTACAATGAGCAGTTCTTC. Encoded protein: CASSLGVAGLAYNEQFF. The chain recombines TRBV7-9 with TRBJ2-1, with D perhaps matching TRBD1 (5 bases). Per germline, CDR1 SEHNR and CDR2 FQNEAQ (reference sequence). The V gene lost 1 base and the J gene lost 2 bases, with 15 bases spanning the gap. The CDR3 contains 17 residues.

This rearrangement joins TRBV30 to TRBJ1-5; 8 nucleotides align to TRBD1. CDR1 is GTSNPN, CDR2 SVGIG, per germline (reference sequence). J lost 0 bases, V lost 2 bases, and 3 bases had no gene match. This CDR3 contains 15 residues. The CDR3 reads CAWSPGTGSNQPQHF. CDR3 bases: TGTGCCTGGAGTCCCGGGACAGGTAGCAATCAGCCCCAGCATTTT.

The chain uses TRBV30 and TRBJ2-2; D is possibly TRBD2 (7 bases). Trimming took 1 base from V and 4 from J, leaving 13 bases between them. Germline V lookup: CDR1 GTSNPN, CDR2 SVGIG (reference sequence). This CDR3 comprises 15 residues. CDR3 DNA: TGTGCCTGGAGTGGAGGGGGGGAGGGCACCGGGGAGCTGTTTTTT. Translated, it gives CAWSGGGEGTGELFF.

In this sample, this clone turned up once. The rearrangement uses TRBV6-6 and TRBJ2-7, with 9 bases matching TRBD2. The CDR3 sequence is 15 residues long. V dropped 7 bases and J dropped 2; count of bases not matched to a gene: 9. Germline V CDR1 and CDR2: MNHNY, SVGAGI (reference sequence). The CDR3 region is CASTVAGVSTYEQYF. Here the CDR3 DNA reads TGTGCCAGCACCGTAGCGGGAGTAAGCACCTACGAGCAGTACTTC.

Notes on this clone: No conserved phenylalanine or tryptophan ends this CDR3, so it is likely a read error. The chain employs TRBV29-1 and TRBJ1-2; TRBD1 agrees at 8 bases. This CDR3 is 14 amino acids long. After removal of 5 bases from V and 3 bases from J, the junction contained 8 bases not matched to a gene. Germline lookup yields CDR1 SQVTM and CDR2 ANQGSEA. CDR3 DNA sequence: TGCAGCGTTTTTTCGGGACAGGCAGACTATGGCTACACCCTC. Amino acid sequence: CSVFSGQADYGYTL.